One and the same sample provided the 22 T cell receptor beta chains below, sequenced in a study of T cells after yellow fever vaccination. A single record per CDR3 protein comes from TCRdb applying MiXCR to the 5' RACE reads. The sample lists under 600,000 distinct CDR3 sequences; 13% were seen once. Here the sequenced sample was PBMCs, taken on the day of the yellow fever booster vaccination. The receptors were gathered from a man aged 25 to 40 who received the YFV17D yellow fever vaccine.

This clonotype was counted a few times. The CDR3 nucleotides read TGTGCCAGCAGCTGGGGGACTAGCGGTGAGCAGTTCTTC. Translating it yields CASSWGTSGEQFF. The V call is TRBV7-9, the J call TRBJ2-1; 11 bases line up with TRBD2. The CDR3 contains 13 residues. Trimming at V came to 4 bases and at J to 9 bases, leaving 2 bases not matched to a gene. The germline V gene encodes CDR1 SEHNR and CDR2 FQNEAQ (reference sequence).

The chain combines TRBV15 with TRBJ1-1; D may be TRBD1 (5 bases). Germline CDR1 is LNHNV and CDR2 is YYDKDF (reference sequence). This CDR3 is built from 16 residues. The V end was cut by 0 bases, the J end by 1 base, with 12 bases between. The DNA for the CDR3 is TGTGCCACCAGCAGAGAAGGGGTCCGACGGAACACTGAAGCTTTCTTT. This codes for CATSREGVRRNTEAFF. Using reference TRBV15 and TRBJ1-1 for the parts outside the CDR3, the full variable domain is DAMVIQNPRYQVTQFGKPVTLSCSQTLNHNVMYWYQQKSSQAPKLLFHYYDKDFNNEADTPDNFQSRRPNTSFCFLDIRSPGLGDTAMYLCATSREGVRRNTEAFFGQGTRLTVV.

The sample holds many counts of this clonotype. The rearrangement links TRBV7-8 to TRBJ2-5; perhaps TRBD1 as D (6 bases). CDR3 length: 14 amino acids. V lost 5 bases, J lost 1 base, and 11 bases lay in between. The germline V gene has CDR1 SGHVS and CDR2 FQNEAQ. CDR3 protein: CASSLGDIQETQYF. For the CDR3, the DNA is TGTGCCAGCAGCCTCGGGGACATCCAAGAGACCCAGTACTTC.

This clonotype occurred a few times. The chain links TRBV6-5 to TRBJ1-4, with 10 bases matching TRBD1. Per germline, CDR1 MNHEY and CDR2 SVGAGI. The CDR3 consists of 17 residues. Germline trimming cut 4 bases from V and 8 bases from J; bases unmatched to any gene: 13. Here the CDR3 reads CASSSIRTGQGNEKLFF. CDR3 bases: TGTGCCAGCAGTTCCATTCGTACGGGACAGGGGAACGAAAAACTGTTTTTT.

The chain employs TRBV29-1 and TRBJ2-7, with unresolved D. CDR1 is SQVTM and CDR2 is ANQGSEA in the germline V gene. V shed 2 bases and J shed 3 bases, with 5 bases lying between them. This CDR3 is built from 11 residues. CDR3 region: CSVEKDYEQYF. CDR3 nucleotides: TGCAGCGTTGAAAAAGACTACGAGCAGTACTTC.

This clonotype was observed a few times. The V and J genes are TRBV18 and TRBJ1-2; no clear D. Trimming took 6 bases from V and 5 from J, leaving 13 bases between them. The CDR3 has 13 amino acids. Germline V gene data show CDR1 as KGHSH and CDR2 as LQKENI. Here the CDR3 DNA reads TGTGCCAGCTCCCTGGACGGAACTTATGGCTACACCTTC. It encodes CASSLDGTYGYTF.

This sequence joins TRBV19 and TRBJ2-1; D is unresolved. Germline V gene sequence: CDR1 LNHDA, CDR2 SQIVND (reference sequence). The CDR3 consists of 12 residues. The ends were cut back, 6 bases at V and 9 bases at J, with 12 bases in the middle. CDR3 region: CASREILGEQFF. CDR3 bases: TGTGCCAGTAGGGAAATCCTTGGTGAGCAGTTCTTC.

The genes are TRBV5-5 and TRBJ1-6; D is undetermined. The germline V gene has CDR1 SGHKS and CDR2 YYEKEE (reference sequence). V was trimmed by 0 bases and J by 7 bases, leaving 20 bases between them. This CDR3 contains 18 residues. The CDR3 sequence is CASSLGTFEIFRNSPLHF. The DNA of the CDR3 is TGTGCCAGCAGCTTGGGGACGTTTGAGATTTTCAGGAATTCACCCCTCCACTTT.

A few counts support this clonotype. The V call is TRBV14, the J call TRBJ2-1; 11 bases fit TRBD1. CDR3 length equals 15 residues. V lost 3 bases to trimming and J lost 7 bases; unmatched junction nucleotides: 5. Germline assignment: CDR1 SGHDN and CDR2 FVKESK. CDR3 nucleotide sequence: TGTGCCAGCAGCCAGGACAGGGGGCGAGCGAATGAGCAGTTCTTC. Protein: CASSQDRGRANEQFF.

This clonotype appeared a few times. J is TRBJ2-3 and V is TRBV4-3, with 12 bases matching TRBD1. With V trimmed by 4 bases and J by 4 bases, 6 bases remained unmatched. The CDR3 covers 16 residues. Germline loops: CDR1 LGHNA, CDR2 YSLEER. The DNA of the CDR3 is TGCGCCAGCAGCCGTTTTGGGACAGGGGGCCCAGATACGCAGTATTTT. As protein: CASSRFGTGGPDTQYF.

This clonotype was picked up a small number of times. The DNA for the CDR3 is TGTGCCAGTAGTACCCCAGGGTACGAGCAGTACTTC. This codes for CASSTPGYEQYF. This chain connects TRBV19 to TRBJ2-7; possibly TRBD1 for D (5 bases). Germline CDR1 is LNHDA and CDR2 is SQIVND (reference sequence). The CDR3 totals 12 residues. V lost 4 bases to trimming and J lost 4 bases, with 8 bases between them.

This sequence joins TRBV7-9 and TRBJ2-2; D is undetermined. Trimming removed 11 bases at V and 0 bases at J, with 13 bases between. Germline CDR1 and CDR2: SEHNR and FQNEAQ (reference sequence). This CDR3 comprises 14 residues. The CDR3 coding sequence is TGTGCCCCCACGGGCCCTGCGAACACCGGGGAGCTGTTTTTT. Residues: CAPTGPANTGELFF.

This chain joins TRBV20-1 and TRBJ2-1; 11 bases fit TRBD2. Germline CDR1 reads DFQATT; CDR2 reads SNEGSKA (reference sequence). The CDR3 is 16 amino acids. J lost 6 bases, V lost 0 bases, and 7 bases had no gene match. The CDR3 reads CSARDRSGGEPNEQFF. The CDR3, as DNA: TGCAGTGCTAGAGATCGTAGCGGGGGGGAACCCAATGAGCAGTTCTTC.

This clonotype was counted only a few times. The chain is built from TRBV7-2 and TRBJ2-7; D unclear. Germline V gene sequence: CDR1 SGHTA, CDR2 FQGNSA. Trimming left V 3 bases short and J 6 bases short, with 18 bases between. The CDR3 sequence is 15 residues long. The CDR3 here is CASSLAGSVGREQYF. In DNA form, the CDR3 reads TGTGCCAGCAGCTTGGCCGGGTCTGTCGGGCGCGAGCAGTACTTC.

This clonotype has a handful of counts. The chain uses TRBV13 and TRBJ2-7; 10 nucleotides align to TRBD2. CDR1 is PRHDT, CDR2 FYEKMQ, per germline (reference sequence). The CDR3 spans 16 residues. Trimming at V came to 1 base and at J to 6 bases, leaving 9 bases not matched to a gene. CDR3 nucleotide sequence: TGTGCCAGCAGCTTAGCTCTAGCGGGAGTGCAGAGCGAGCAGTACTTC. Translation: CASSLALAGVQSEQYF. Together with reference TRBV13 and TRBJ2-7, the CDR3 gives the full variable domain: AAGVIQSPRHLIKEKRETATLKCYPIPRHDTVYWYQQGPGQDPQFLISFYEKMQSDKGSIPDRFSAQQFSDYHSELNMSSLELGDSALYFCASSLALAGVQSEQYFGPGTRLTVT.

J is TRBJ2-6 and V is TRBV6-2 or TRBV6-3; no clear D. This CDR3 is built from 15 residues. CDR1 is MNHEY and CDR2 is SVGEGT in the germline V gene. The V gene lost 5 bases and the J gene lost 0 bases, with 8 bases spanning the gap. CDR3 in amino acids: CASSDGISGANVLTF. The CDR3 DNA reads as TGTGCCAGCAGTGACGGCATCTCTGGGGCCAACGTCCTGACTTTC.

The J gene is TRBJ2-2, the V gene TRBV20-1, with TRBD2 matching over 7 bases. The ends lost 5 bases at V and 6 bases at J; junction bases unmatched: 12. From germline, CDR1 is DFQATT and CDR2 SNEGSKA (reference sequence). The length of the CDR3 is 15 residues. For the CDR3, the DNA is TGCAGTGCTTTTCTGCGAGGCGGGAGCTCCGGGGAGCTGTTTTTT. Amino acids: CSAFLRGGSSGELFF.

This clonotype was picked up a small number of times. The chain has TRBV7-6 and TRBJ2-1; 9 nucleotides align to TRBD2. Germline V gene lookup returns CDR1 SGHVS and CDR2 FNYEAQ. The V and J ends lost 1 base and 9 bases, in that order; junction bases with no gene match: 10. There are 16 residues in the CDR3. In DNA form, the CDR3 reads TGTGCCAGCAGCTTAGATTTTAGCGGGAGAGATGGTGAGCAGTTCTTC. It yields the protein CASSLDFSGRDGEQFF.

CDR3 nucleotide sequence: TGTGCCAGCAGCCCGGGACAGACGACGAACACCGGGGAGCTGTTTTTT. Protein sequence: CASSPGQTTNTGELFF. The V call is TRBV5-4, the J call TRBJ2-2; 7 bases fit TRBD1. In germline, CDR1 is SGHNT, CDR2 YYREEE (reference sequence). Unmatched junction bases numbered 6, after V lost 4 bases and J lost 0 bases. The CDR3 spans 16 residues. Supplemented by reference TRBV5-4 and TRBJ2-2, the full variable domain reads ETGVTQSPTHLIKTRGQQVTLRCSSQSGHNTVSWYQQALGQGPQFIFQYYREEENGRGNFPPRFSGLQFPNYSSELNVNALELDDSALYLCASSPGQTTNTGELFFGEGSRLTVL.

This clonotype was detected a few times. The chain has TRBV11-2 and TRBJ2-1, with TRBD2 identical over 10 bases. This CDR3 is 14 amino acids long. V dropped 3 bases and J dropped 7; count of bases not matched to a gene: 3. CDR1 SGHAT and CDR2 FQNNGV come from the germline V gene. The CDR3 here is CASSFEREGNEQFF. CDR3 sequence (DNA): TGTGCCAGCAGCTTCGAGCGGGAGGGGAATGAGCAGTTCTTC.

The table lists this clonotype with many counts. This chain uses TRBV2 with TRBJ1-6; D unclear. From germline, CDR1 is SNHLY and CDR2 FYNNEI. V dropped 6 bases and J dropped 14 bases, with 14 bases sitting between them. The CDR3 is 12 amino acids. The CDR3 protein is CASRPETPALHF. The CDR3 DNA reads TGTGCCAGCAGACCCGAGACCCCCGCCCTCCACTTT.

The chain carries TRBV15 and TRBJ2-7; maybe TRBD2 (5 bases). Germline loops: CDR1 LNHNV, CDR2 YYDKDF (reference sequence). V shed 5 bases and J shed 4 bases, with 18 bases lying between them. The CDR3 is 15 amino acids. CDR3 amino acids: CATSGRTGITYEQYF. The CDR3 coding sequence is TGTGCCACCAGCGGACGGACGGGAATAACGTACGAGCAGTACTTC. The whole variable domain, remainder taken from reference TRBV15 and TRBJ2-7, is DAMVIQNPRYQVTQFGKPVTLSCSQTLNHNVMYWYQQKSSQAPKLLFHYYDKDFNNEADTPDNFQSRRPNTSFCFLDIRSPGLGDTAMYLCATSGRTGITYEQYFGPGTRLTVT.